The source of this T cell receptor (beta chain) is a study of response to subunit inactivated influenza vaccine. The CDR3 is made up of 17 amino acids. Trimming cost V 5 bases and J 4 bases; bases outside gene matches: 10. Germline V lookup: CDR1 LGHNA, CDR2 YNFKEQ. TCRdb recomputed calls from the RT-PCR reads with MiXCR, one row per CDR3 protein. The sample holds about 540,000 distinct CDR3 sequences; under 30% are singletons and the top ten take around 2.8%. These same records also appear under a second study, on T cells expressing NK-cell markers. Per that paper: Generation of TCR beta cDNA was performed by 5'RACE template switching incorporating UMIs.

This clonotype was obtained from a man in his fifties or sixties who received an inactivated influenza vaccine. The sequencing used CD4+ T cells sorted from PBMCs, collected 11 to 12 days after vaccination. This rearrangement joins TRBV4-2 to TRBJ2-6, with 8 bases that match TRBD1. CDR3 nucleotide sequence: TGTGCCAGCAGCTCCGGACAGGGCACTGGCGGGGCCAACGTCCTGACTTTC. The encoded protein is CASSSGQGTGGANVLTF.